This TCR beta chain was recorded in a study of blood T cell repertoires in COVID-19. The wider study: Both acute and convalescent COVID-19 samples were obtained from the United States, Italy and Spain. Nucleic acid was either cDNA or gDNA, and it came from T cells, B-cell-depleted T cells, or PBMCs.

Germline-derived CDR1 and CDR2 are LGHDT and YNNKEL (reference sequence). Unmatched junction bases numbered 22, after V lost 5 bases and J lost 2 bases. The CDR3 extends over 21 amino acids. Original methodology: Scientists estimated how many nucleated cells there were by amplifying reference gene primers. Clones were read by immunoSEQ multiplex PCR, and TCRdb kept only the in-frame ones, dropping some. Clone size and the V and J calls come from that table; the DNA yielded D and trimming. The table records some 120,000 clones, approximately 84% of them present only once. The chain couples TRBV3-1 (or the pseudogene TRBV3-2) to TRBJ2-3, with 10 bases aligning to TRBD2. This TCR derives from a man in his 70s with active or convalescent COVID-19. The sequenced sample was peripheral blood. CDR3 region: CASSGSPWDTRLAGVTDTQYF. Here the CDR3 DNA reads TGTGCCAGCAGCGGGTCCCCGTGGGACACCCGGCTAGCGGGGGTCACAGATACGCAGTATTTT.